The 14 T cell receptor beta chains presented below share a single source sample, sequenced in a study of shared clonotypes between healthy human individuals. Clones were read by immunoSEQ multiplex PCR, and TCRdb kept only the in-frame ones, dropping some. This sample has 560,000 or so clones, with approximately 96% found just once. Terminally differentiated effector memory CD45RA+ cells were excluded from the naive CD8 cells, which were CD45RO-negative and positively selected for CCR7. The sample consisted of naive CD8+ T cells sorted from blood. These receptors were taken from a woman aged 25 to 39 in good health.

This clone was counted a single time. This chain uses TRBV5-8 with TRBJ2-1; 11 bases align to TRBD2. Trimming cost V 4 bases and J 5 bases; bases outside gene matches: 5. CDR3 length: 15 amino acids. The germline CDR1 and CDR2 sequences are SGHTS and YDEGEE. As DNA, the CDR3 is TGTGCCAGCAGCCCTACTAGCGGGGGAAACAATGAGCAGTTCTTC. Protein: CASSPTSGGNNEQFF.

The rearrangement joins TRBV27 to TRBJ2-7; tentative D call: TRBD1 (6 bases). V was clipped by 2 bases and J by 7 bases, with 15 bases between them. CDR3 length equals 14 residues. The germline V gene has CDR1 MNHEY and CDR2 SMNVEV (reference sequence). DNA of the CDR3: TGTGCCAGCAGTTTAAAGCCCACAGGGCGTGAGCAGTACTTC. Its protein is CASSLKPTGREQYF.

V gene TRBV7-9 combines with J gene TRBJ2-7; D is perhaps TRBD1 (5 bases). The V gene lost 1 base and the J gene lost 5 bases, with 12 bases spanning the gap. CDR3 size: 14 residues. The germline CDR1 and CDR2 sequences are SEHNR and FQNEAQ (reference sequence). In DNA form, the CDR3 reads TGTGCCAGCAGCTTAGGGGGCTGGGTAAACGAGCAGTACTTC. It encodes CASSLGGWVNEQYF.

This chain connects TRBV5-6 to TRBJ2-5, with 11 positions matching TRBD1. After removal of 4 bases from V and 5 bases from J, the junction contained 7 bases not matched to a gene. This CDR3 comprises 15 residues. CDR1 SGHDT and CDR2 YYEEEE come from the germline V gene. As DNA, the CDR3 is TGTGCCAGCAGCATAGGACAGGGGGCGGGCGAGACCCAGTACTTC. It encodes CASSIGQGAGETQYF.

On this clone: Other DNA sequences in the sample encode the same CDR3. The rearrangement joins TRBV5-4 to TRBJ2-2; D gene uncertain. The CDR3 runs 14 residues. Germline V gene data show CDR1 as SGHNT and CDR2 as YYREEE (reference sequence). Trimming pared 4 bases from V and 1 base from J, leaving 8 bases between. The DNA of the CDR3 is TGTGCCAGCAGCCGAACAGAGAACACCGGGGAGCTGTTTTTT. This sequence encodes CASSRTENTGELFF.

The chain is built from TRBV5-1 and TRBJ2-1; 12 nucleotides agree with TRBD2. The V gene end was trimmed by 3 bases and the J gene end by 7 bases; junction bases not matched to a gene: 5. This CDR3 has 15 amino acids. Germline CDR1 and CDR2: SGHRS and YFSETQ. The CDR3 DNA is TGCGCCAGCAGCTCTAGCGGGAGGGCCGAGAATGAGCAGTTCTTC. Protein sequence: CASSSSGRAENEQFF.

V gene TRBV10-2 combines with J gene TRBJ1-5; D is unresolved. The CDR3 is made up of 12 amino acids. Trimming cost V 8 bases and J 5 bases, with 10 bases left between them. Germline V gives CDR1 WSHSY, CDR2 SAAADI. This chain's CDR3 is CASSTGDQPQHF. The CDR3 DNA reads TGCGCCAGCTCAACCGGAGATCAGCCCCAGCATTTT.

CDR3 loop: CSVGWGDVPAGYTF. The CDR3 bases are TGCAGCGTTGGGTGGGGTGACGTTCCGGCTGGCTACACCTTC. The V call is TRBV29-1, the J call TRBJ1-2; D call uncertain. The germline V gene encodes CDR1 SQVTM and CDR2 ANQGSEA. This CDR3 has 14 amino acids. Trimming took 4 bases from V and 7 from J, leaving 19 bases between them.

The chain carries TRBV6-1 and TRBJ1-1; no reliable D call. CDR1 is MNHNS, CDR2 SASEGT, per germline. Trimming shortened V by 1 base and J by 1 base, and 7 bases separated the two germline ends. This CDR3 is 14 amino acids long. CDR3 residues: CASSEGSENTEAFF. The CDR3 nucleotides are TGTGCCAGCAGTGAAGGTTCAGAGAACACTGAAGCTTTCTTT.

The chain recombines TRBV2 with TRBJ2-7; tentative D call: TRBD2 (5 bases). Trimming left V 6 bases short and J 2 bases short, with 8 bases between. There are 12 residues in the CDR3. Germline V lookup: CDR1 SNHLY, CDR2 FYNNEI. The CDR3 loop reads CASRTGTYEQYF. The DNA for the CDR3 is TGTGCCAGCAGAACGGGGACCTACGAGCAGTACTTC.

The chain combines TRBV10-1 with TRBJ2-3; no definite D call. The CDR3 loop spans 14 amino acids. Germline assignment: CDR1 WNHNN and CDR2 SYGVQD (reference sequence). The germline V and J ends were trimmed by 6 bases and 3 bases, with 13 bases remaining between them. The chain's CDR3 is CASSAVVPTDTQYF. DNA of the CDR3: TGCGCCAGCAGCGCAGTCGTTCCAACAGATACGCAGTATTTT.

The V gene is TRBV14, the J gene TRBJ2-3; TRBD1 matches at 7 bases. J lost 1 base, V lost 5 bases, and 6 bases had no gene match. Germline assignment: CDR1 SGHDN and CDR2 FVKESK. The CDR3 spans 15 residues. The CDR3 sequence: CASSVTGVGTDTQYF. DNA of the CDR3: TGTGCCAGCAGCGTTACAGGGGTGGGCACAGATACGCAGTATTTT.

This clone was recorded once. The gene calls are TRBV9 and TRBJ1-2, with 7 positions matching TRBD1. The CDR3 spans 15 residues. Losses at the gene ends were 2 bases for V and 4 bases for J; bases not matched to a gene: 8. Germline V gene lookup returns CDR1 SGDLS and CDR2 YYNGEE. The CDR3 loop reads CASSVSKTGSYGYTF. CDR3 DNA: TGTGCCAGCAGCGTGTCTAAGACAGGGAGCTATGGCTACACCTTC.

This chain connects TRBV10-3 to TRBJ1-5, with D possibly TRBD1 on 5 matching bases. Germline CDR1 is ENHRY and CDR2 is SYGVKD. Trimming stripped 6 bases from V and 6 bases from J, with 18 bases between. CDR3 size: 15 residues. In DNA form, the CDR3 reads TGTGCCATCAGGGGAGGGACGGATAGCCGTCAGCCCCAGCATTTT. Translating it yields CAIRGGTDSRQPQHF.